This T cell receptor (beta chain) appears in the sequencing data of a study of blood T cell repertoires in COVID-19. Across the whole study: Some COVID-19 samples were acute and others convalescent; all came from the United States, Italy and Spain.

In the study's own analysis: Amplified reference gene primers provided the basis for estimating nucleated cell counts. TCRdb keeps only in-frame clones here, not all; method: immunoSEQ multiplex PCR. V and J calls plus clone size are reproduced from that table; the DNA served to infer D and trimming. This sample yields roughly 50,000 clones, of which 86% are seen a single time; 12% belongs to the top ten. Sequencing used peripheral blood. The receptor's source is a man aged 65-85 years with active COVID-19.

The CDR3, as DNA: TGCAGTGCTAGAGCTGGAGGAGGGCAGTTCTTC. Protein: CSARAGGGQFF. The chain has TRBV20-1 and TRBJ2-1, with D perhaps TRBD2 (5 bases). CDR1 is DFQATT and CDR2 is SNEGSKA in the germline V gene (reference sequence). V dropped 1 base and J dropped 12 bases, with 10 bases sitting between them. The length of the CDR3 is 11 residues.